These 6 T cell receptor beta chains originate from one sample sequenced in a study of blood T cell repertoires in COVID-19. The protocol was immunoSEQ multiplex PCR, while the TCRdb copy is restricted to in-frame clones and leaves out a portion. This table holds 30,000 or so clones, roughly nine tenths found once. Source material: peripheral blood. These receptors were obtained from a human donor with active COVID-19. The donor label of this sample is uncertain.

V usage is TRBV6-5 and J usage is TRBJ2-2, with a tentative D call TRBD1 (6 bases). The CDR3 length is 14 residues. The germline CDR1 and CDR2 sequences are MNHEY and SVGAGI. V lost 10 bases and J 2 bases, leaving 14 bases between the germline ends. The CDR3 DNA reads as TGTGCCACGAAGGGGACAACCAACACCGGGGAGCTGTTTTTT. Its translation: CATKGTTNTGELFF.

This rearrangement joins TRBV29-1 to TRBJ2-2, with a possible D match to TRBD2 (5 bases). The germline V and J ends were trimmed by 7 bases and 7 bases, with 16 bases remaining between them. This CDR3 contains 13 residues. Germline V CDR1 and CDR2: SQVTM, ANQGSEA. The CDR3 protein is CSATTSNGGELFF. The CDR3 DNA reads as TGCAGCGCCACTACTAGTAACGGCGGGGAGCTGTTTTTT.

This chain uses TRBV18 with TRBJ2-5; D ambiguous. This CDR3 is 12 amino acids long. V lost 5 bases and J lost 5, with 9 bases in between. Germline lookup yields CDR1 KGHSH and CDR2 LQKENI. CDR3 coding DNA: TGTGCCAGCTCAGGGCCCAGCGAGACCCAGTACTTC. Protein: CASSGPSETQYF. Full variable domain (outside the CDR3, taken from reference TRBV18 and TRBJ2-5): NAGVMQNPRHLVRRRGQEARLRCSPMKGHSHVYWYRQLPEEGLKFMVYLQKENIIDESGMPKERFSAEFPKEGPSILRIQQVVRGDSAAYFCASSGPSETQYFGPGTRLLVL.

V usage is TRBV9 and J usage is TRBJ2-1; 14 bases match TRBD2. CDR1 is SGDLS and CDR2 is YYNGEE in the germline V gene. After removal of 4 bases from V and 10 bases from J, the junction contained 4 bases not matched to a gene. This CDR3 is 14 amino acids long. The CDR3 reads CASSPRLAGGEQFF. CDR3 nucleotide sequence: TGTGCCAGCAGCCCCCGACTAGCGGGAGGGGAGCAGTTCTTC.

This chain links TRBV11-3 with TRBJ2-1, with 10 bases lining up with TRBD2. This CDR3 has 15 amino acids. Looked up from germline, CDR1 is SGHNT and CDR2 is YENEEA. The V gene end was trimmed by 5 bases and the J gene end by 3 bases; junction bases not matched to a gene: 4. CDR3 nucleotides: TGTGCCAGCAGCCCCCTAGCGGGAGTCTACAATGAGCAGTTCTTC. Protein sequence: CASSPLAGVYNEQFF.

This chain uses TRBV7-2 with TRBJ2-7; TRBD2 agrees at 10 bases. V lost 1 base and J lost 11; bases outside the gene matches: 11. This CDR3 contains 15 residues. Germline V gene lookup returns CDR1 SGHTA and CDR2 FQGNSA. The CDR3 here is CASSLGLAGVEEEYF. CDR3 DNA: TGTGCCAGCAGCTTAGGGCTAGCGGGAGTAGAGGAGGAGTACTTC.